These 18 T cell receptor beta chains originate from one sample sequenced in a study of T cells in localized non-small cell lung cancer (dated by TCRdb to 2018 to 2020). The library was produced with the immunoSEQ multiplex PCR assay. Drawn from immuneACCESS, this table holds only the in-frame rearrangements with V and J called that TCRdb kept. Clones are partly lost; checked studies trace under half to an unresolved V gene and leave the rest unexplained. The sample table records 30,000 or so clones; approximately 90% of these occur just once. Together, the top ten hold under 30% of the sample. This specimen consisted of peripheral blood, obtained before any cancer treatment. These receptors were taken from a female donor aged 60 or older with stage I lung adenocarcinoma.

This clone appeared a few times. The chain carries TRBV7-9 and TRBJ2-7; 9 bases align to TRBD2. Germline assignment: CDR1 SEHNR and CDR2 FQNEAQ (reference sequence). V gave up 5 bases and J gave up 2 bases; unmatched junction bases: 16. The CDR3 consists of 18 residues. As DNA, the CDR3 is TGTGCCAGCAGCGCAGGGGACGCGGGAGGGCCCTTAGCCTACGAGCAGTACTTC. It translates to CASSAGDAGGPLAYEQYF.

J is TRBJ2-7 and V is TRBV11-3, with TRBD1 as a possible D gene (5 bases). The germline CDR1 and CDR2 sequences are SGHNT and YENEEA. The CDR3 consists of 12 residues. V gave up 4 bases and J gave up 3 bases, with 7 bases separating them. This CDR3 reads CASSSQGYEQYF. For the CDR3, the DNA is TGTGCCAGCAGCTCGCAGGGCTACGAGCAGTACTTC.

The CDR3 is CASSGRREKLFF. The CDR3 DNA reads TGTGCCAGCTCCGGGAGAAGAGAAAAACTGTTTTTT. The V call is TRBV18, the J call TRBJ1-4, with D unclear. Trimming took 6 bases from V and 8 from J, leaving 10 bases between them. The CDR3 runs to 12 residues. CDR1 and CDR2 from the germline V gene are KGHSH and LQKENI.

The DNA of the CDR3 is TGTGCCTGGAGTGTAACAGGGCCAGAGACCCAGTACTTC. Its protein product is CAWSVTGPETQYF. The chain has TRBV30 and TRBJ2-5, with D maybe TRBD1 (6 bases). There are 13 residues in the CDR3. The germline CDR1 and CDR2 sequences are GTSNPN and SVGIG (reference sequence). The V end lost 0 bases, the J end lost 4 bases, and 9 bases lay between the germline ends.

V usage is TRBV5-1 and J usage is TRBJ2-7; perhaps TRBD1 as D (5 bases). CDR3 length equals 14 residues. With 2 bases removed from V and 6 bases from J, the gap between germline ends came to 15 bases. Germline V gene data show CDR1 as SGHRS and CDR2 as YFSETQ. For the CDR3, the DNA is TGCGCCAGCAGCTTTAACAGGCCCGCAGGCGAGCAGTACTTC. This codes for CASSFNRPAGEQYF.

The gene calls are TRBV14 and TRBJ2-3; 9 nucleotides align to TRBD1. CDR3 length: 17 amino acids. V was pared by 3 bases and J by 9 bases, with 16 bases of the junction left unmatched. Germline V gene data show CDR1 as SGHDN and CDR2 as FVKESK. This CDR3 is CASSHLGTTGGTGTQYF. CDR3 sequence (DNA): TGTGCCAGCAGCCACCTCGGGACCACAGGGGGCACAGGGACGCAGTATTTT.

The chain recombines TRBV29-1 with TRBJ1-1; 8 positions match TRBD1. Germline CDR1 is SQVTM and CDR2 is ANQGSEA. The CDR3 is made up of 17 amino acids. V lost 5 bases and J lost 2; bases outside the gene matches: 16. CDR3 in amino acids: CSVFFLVGQGRNTEAFF. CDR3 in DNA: TGCAGCGTTTTCTTCTTAGTAGGACAGGGTCGTAACACTGAAGCTTTCTTT. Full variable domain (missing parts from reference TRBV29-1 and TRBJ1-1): SAVISQKPSRDICQRGTSLTIQCQVDSQVTMMFWYRQQPGQSLTLIATANQGSEATYESGFVIDKFPISRPNLTFSTLTVSNMSPEDSSIYLCSVFFLVGQGRNTEAFFGQGTRLTVV.

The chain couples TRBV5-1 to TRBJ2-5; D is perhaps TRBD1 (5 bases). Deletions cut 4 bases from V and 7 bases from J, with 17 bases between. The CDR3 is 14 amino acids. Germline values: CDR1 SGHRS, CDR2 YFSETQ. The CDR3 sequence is CASSPRTTGGTQYF. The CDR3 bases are TGCGCCAGCAGCCCGAGGACAACTGGTGGGACCCAGTACTTC.

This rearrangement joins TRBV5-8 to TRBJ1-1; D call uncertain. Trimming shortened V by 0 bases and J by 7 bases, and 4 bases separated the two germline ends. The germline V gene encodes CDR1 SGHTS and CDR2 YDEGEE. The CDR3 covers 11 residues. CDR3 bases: TGTGCCAGCAGCTTGGAGTATGAAGCTTTCTTT. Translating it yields CASSLEYEAFF.

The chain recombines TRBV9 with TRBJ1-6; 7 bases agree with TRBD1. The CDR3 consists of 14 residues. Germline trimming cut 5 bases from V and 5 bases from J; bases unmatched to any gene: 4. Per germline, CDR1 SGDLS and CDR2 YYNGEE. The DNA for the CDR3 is TGTGCCAGCAGACACGGACAGGATAATTCACCCCTCCACTTT. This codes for CASRHGQDNSPLHF.

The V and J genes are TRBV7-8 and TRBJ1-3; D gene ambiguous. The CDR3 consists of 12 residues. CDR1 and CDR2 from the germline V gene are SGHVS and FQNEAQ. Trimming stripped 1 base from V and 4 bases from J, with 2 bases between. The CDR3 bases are TGTGCCAGCAGCTTAGTCGGAAACACCATATATTTT. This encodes CASSLVGNTIYF.

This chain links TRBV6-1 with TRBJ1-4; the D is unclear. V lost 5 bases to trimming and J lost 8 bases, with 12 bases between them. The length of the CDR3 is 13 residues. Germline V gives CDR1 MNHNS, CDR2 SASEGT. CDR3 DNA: TGTGCCAGCAGTTCTCGGGAATTCGAAAAACTGTTTTTT. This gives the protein CASSSREFEKLFF.

CDR3 sequence reads: CASSLGTYLEAFF. CDR3 DNA sequence: TGTGCCAGCAGCTTAGGAACCTATCTAGAAGCTTTCTTT. V and J are TRBV11-2 and TRBJ1-1; D gene uncertain. The V gene lost 1 base and the J gene lost 8 bases, with 11 bases spanning the gap. The CDR3 is 13 residues long. Germline V lookup: CDR1 SGHAT, CDR2 FQNNGV.

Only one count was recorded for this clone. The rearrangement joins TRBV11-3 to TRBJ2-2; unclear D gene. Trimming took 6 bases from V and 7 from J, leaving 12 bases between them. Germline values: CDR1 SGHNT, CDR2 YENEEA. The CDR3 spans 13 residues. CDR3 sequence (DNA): TGTGCCAGCAGTTCAGTGAGAGACGGGGAGCTGTTTTTT. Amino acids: CASSSVRDGELFF.

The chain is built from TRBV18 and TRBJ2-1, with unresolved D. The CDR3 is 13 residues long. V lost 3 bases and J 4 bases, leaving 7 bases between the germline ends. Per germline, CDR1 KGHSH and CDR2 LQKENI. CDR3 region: CASSPSIYNEQFF. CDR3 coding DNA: TGTGCCAGCTCACCCTCAATTTACAATGAGCAGTTCTTC.

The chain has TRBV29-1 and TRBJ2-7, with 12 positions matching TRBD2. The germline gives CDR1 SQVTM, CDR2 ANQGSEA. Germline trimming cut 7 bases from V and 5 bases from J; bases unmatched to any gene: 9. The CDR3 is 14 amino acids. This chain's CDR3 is CSAITSGRIHEQYF. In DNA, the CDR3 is TGCAGCGCCATCACTAGCGGGAGGATCCACGAGCAGTACTTC.

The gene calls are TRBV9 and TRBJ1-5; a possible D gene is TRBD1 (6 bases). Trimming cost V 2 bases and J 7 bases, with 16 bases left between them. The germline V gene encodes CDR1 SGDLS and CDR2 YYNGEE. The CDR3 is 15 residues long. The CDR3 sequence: CASSVAGQQDQPQHF. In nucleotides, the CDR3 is TGTGCCAGCAGCGTCGCCGGACAGCAAGACCAGCCCCAGCATTTT.

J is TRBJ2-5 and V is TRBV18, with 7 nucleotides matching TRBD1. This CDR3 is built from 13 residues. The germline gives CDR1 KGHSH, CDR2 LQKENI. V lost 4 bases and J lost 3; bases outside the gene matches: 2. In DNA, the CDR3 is TGTGCCAGCTCACGAGGGACAGAAGAGACCCAGTACTTC. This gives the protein CASSRGTEETQYF.